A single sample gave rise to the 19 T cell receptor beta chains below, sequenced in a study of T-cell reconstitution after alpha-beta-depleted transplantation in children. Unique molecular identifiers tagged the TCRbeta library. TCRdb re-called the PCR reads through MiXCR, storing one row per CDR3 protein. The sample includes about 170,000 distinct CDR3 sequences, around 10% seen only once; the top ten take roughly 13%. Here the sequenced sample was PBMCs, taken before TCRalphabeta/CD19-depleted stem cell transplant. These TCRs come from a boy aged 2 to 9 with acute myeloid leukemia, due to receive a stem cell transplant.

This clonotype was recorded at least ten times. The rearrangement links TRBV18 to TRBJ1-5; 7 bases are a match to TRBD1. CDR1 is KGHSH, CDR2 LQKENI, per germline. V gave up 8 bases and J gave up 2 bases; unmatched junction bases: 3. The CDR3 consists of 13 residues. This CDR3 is CASSGQGNQPQHF. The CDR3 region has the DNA TGTGCCAGCAGTGGACAGGGCAATCAGCCCCAGCATTTT.

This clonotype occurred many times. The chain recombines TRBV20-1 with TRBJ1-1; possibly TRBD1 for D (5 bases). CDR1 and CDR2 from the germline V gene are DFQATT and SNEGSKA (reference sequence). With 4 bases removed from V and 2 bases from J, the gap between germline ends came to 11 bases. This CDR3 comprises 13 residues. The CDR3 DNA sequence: TGCAGTGCTACCACGACAGCAAACACTGAAGCTTTCTTT. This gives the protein CSATTTANTEAFF.

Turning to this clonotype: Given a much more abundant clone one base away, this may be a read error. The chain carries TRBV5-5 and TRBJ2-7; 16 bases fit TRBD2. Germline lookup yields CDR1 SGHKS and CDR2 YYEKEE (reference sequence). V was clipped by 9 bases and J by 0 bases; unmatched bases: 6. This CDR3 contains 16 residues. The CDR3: CANKGTSGGASYEQYV. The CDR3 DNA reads TGTGCCAACAAGGGGACTAGCGGGGGGGCCTCCTACGAGCAGTACGTC.

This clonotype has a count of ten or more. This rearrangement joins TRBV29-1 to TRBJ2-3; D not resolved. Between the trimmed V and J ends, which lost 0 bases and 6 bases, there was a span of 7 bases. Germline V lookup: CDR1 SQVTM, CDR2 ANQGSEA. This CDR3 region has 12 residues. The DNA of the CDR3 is TGCAGCGTTGAAGATAAAAGGGATACGCAGTATTTT. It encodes CSVEDKRDTQYF.

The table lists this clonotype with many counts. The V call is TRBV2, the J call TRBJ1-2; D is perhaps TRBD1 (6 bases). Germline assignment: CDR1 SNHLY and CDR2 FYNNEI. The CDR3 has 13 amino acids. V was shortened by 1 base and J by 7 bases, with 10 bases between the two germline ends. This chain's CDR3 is CASSEDRVAGYTF. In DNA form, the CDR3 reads TGTGCCAGCAGTGAAGACAGGGTGGCTGGCTACACCTTC.

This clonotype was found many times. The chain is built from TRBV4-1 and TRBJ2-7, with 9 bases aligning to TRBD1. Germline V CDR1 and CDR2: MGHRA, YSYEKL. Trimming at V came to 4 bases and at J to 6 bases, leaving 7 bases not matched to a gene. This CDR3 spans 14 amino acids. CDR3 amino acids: CASSLRDRVGEQYF. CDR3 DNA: TGCGCCAGCAGCCTTAGGGACAGGGTGGGCGAGCAGTACTTC.

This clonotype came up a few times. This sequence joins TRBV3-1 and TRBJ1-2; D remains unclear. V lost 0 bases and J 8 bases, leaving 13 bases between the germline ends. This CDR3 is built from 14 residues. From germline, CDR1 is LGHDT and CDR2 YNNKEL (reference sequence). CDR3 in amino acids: CASSQDPLYSGYTF. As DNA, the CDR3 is TGTGCCAGCAGCCAAGACCCCCTCTATTCGGGCTACACCTTC.

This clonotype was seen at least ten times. Written as DNA, the CDR3 is TGTGCCAGCAGCTTAGTGGAAGCCGGGGGAACTGAAGCTTTCTTT. Residues: CASSLVEAGGTEAFF. The chain combines TRBV7-9 with TRBJ1-1; perhaps TRBD1 as D (5 bases). Trimming left V 1 base short and J 5 bases short, with 14 bases between. This CDR3 spans 15 amino acids. Germline V gene data show CDR1 as SEHNR and CDR2 as FQNEAQ (reference sequence).

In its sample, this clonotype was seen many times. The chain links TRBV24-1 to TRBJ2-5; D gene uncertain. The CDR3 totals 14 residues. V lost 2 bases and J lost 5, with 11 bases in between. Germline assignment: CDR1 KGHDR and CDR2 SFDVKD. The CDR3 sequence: CATSDSGVGETQYF. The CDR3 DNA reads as TGTGCCACCAGTGATTCCGGCGTCGGGGAGACCCAGTACTTC.

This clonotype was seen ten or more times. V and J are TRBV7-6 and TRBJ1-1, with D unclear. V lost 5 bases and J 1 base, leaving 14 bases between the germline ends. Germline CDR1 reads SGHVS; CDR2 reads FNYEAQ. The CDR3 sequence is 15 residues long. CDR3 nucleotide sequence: TGTGCCAGCAGCGCCGAACCACACCGGAACACTGAAGCTTTCTTT. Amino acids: CASSAEPHRNTEAFF.

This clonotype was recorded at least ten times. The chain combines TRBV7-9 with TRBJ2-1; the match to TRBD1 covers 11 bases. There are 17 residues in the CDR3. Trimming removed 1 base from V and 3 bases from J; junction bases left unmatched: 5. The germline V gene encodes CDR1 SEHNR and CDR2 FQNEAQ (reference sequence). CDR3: CASSLGGTGGVYNEQFF. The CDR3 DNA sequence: TGTGCCAGCAGCTTAGGGGGGACAGGGGGGGTCTACAATGAGCAGTTCTTC.

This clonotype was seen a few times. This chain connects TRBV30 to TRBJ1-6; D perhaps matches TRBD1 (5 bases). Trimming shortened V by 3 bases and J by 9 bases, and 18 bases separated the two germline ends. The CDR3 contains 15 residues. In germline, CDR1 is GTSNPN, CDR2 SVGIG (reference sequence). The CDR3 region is CAWSDPGTWGSPLHF. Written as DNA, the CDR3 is TGTGCCTGGAGCGACCCCGGGACCTGGGGTTCACCCCTCCACTTT.

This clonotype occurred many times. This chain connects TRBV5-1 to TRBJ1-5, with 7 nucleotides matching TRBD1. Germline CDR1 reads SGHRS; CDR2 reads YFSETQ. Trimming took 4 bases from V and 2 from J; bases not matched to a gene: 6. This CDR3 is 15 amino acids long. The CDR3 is CASSTGTGGNQPQHF. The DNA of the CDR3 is TGCGCCAGCAGCACCGGTACAGGGGGCAATCAGCCCCAGCATTTT.

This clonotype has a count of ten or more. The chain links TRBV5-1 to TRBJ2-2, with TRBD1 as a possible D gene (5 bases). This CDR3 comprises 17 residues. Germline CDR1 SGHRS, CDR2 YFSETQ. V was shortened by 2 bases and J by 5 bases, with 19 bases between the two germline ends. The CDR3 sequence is CASSFIHDIAGTGELFF. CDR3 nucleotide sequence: TGCGCCAGCAGCTTTATCCATGACATCGCAGGGACCGGGGAGCTGTTTTTT.

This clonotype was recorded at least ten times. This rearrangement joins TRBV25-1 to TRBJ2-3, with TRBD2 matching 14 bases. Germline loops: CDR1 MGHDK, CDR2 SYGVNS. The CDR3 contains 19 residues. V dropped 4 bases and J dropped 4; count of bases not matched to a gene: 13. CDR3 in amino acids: CASSAGTSGSLPVPDTQYF. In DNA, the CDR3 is TGTGCCAGCAGTGCCGGGACTAGCGGGAGCCTCCCCGTCCCAGATACGCAGTATTTT.

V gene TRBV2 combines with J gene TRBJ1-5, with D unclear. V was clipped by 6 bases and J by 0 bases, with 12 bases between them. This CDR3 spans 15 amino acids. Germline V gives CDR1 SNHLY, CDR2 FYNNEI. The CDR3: CASREDFYSNQPQHF. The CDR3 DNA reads TGTGCCAGCAGGGAGGACTTCTATAGCAATCAGCCCCAGCATTTT.

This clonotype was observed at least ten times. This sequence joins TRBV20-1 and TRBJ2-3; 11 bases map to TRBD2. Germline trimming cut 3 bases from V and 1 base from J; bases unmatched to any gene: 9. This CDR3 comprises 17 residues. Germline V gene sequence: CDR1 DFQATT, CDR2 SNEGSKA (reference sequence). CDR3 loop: CSARDPGLAAGTDTQYF. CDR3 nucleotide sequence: TGCAGTGCTAGGGACCCGGGACTAGCGGCGGGCACAGATACGCAGTATTTT.

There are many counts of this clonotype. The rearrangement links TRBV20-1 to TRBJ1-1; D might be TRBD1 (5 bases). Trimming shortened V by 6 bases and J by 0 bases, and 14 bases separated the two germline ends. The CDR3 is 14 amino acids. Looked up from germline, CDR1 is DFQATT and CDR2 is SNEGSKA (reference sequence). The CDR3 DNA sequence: TGCAGTGCACCGCGGGGGGTAATGAACACTGAAGCTTTCTTT. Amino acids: CSAPRGVMNTEAFF.

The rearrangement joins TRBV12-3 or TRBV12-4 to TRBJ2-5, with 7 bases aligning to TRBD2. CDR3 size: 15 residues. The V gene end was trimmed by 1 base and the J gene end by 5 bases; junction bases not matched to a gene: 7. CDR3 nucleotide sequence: TGTGCCAGCAGTTTAGTTGTGGGAGGGGAGGAGACCCAGTACTTC. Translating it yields CASSLVVGGEETQYF.